These 12 T cell receptor beta chains came from one sample sequenced in a study of blood T cell repertoires in COVID-19. Generated by immunoSEQ multiplex PCR, the TCRdb table keeps only in-frame clones and is missing some. In the table there are around 260,000 clones, about 89% of which are singletons. Sample: peripheral blood. Source of these receptors: a middle-aged woman who had recovered from COVID-19.

The chain joins TRBV6-5 to TRBJ2-1; possible D gene TRBD2, 6 bases. Germline lookup yields CDR1 MNHEY and CDR2 SVGAGI. CDR3 length: 14 residues. V gave up 8 bases and J gave up 6 bases, with 17 bases separating them. The CDR3 region is CASCKKGLLNEQFF. In DNA, the CDR3 is TGTGCCAGCTGCAAAAAGGGACTCCTCAATGAGCAGTTCTTC.

This rearrangement joins TRBV9 to TRBJ2-7; 7 nucleotides match TRBD1. The CDR3 runs 15 residues. V was clipped by 4 bases and J by 2 bases; unmatched bases: 9. Germline CDR1 is SGDLS and CDR2 is YYNGEE. The CDR3 region is CASSLGDRRTYEQYF. In nucleotides, the CDR3 is TGTGCCAGCAGCCTCGGGGACAGACGGACCTACGAGCAGTACTTC.

A single count supports this clone. The chain links TRBV7-6 to TRBJ2-3; 8 bases map to TRBD2. J lost 0 bases, V lost 2 bases, and 4 bases had no gene match. The V gene's germline CDR1 is SGHVS and CDR2 FNYEAQ. The CDR3 runs 16 residues. CDR3 sequence reads: CASSLILAASTDTQYF. CDR3 nucleotides: TGTGCCAGCAGCTTAATACTAGCGGCCAGCACAGATACGCAGTATTTT.

Notes on this clone: Other nucleotide sequences from this sample produce the same CDR3. The chain combines TRBV5-1 with TRBJ1-4, with 7 bases aligning to TRBD1. V lost 0 bases and J lost 7; bases outside the gene matches: 3. Germline V lookup: CDR1 SGHRS, CDR2 YFSETQ. CDR3 length: 14 residues. The CDR3 sequence: CASSLDRGREKLFF. The CDR3 DNA follows: TGCGCCAGCAGCTTGGACAGGGGACGTGAAAAACTGTTTTTT.

This clone has just one count. DNA of the CDR3: TGTGCCTGGAGTGAGTTGGCAGGGCAGCCCCAGCATTTT. Amino acid sequence: CAWSELAGQPQHF. The chain combines TRBV30 with TRBJ1-5; maybe TRBD1 (5 bases). Trimming pared 1 base from V and 7 bases from J, leaving 11 bases between. Germline lookup yields CDR1 GTSNPN and CDR2 SVGIG (reference sequence). This CDR3 has 13 amino acids.

This rearrangement joins TRBV2 to TRBJ1-2; D ambiguous. Germline V gene sequence: CDR1 SNHLY, CDR2 FYNNEI. V lost 6 bases to trimming and J lost 8 bases, with 16 bases between them. This CDR3 region has 13 residues. The DNA of the CDR3 is TGTGCCAGCAGCGCCAGTGGGCCGTGGGGCTACACCTTC. Translating it yields CASSASGPWGYTF.

This clone was found a few times. The chain employs TRBV20-1 and TRBJ1-2, with D perhaps matching TRBD1 (5 bases). The CDR3 contains 11 residues. The germline gives CDR1 DFQATT, CDR2 SNEGSKA (reference sequence). Trimming took 5 bases from V and 6 from J, leaving 10 bases between them. The DNA of the CDR3 is TGCAGTGCTCTGGGGGGACATGGCTACACCTTC. Translated: CSALGGHGYTF.

The J gene is TRBJ1-5, the V gene TRBV18; TRBD1 matches at 7 bases. The length of the CDR3 is 14 residues. The V gene end was trimmed by 6 bases and the J gene end by 7 bases; junction bases not matched to a gene: 9. Germline-derived CDR1 and CDR2 are KGHSH and LQKENI. The CDR3 bases are TGTGCCAGCTCGCCAAACAGGGGCCCGCAGCCCCAGCATTTT. It yields the protein CASSPNRGPQPQHF.

The J gene is TRBJ1-1, the V gene TRBV5-4, with a tentative D call TRBD1 (5 bases). Between the trimmed V and J ends, which lost 2 bases and 1 base, there was a span of 9 bases. The germline gives CDR1 SGHNT, CDR2 YYREEE (reference sequence). The CDR3 length is 14 residues. The CDR3 protein is CASSFGGGNTEAFF. The CDR3 bases are TGTGCCAGCAGCTTCGGGGGGGGGAACACTGAAGCTTTCTTT.

The chain combines TRBV4-3 with TRBJ2-2, with TRBD2 matching over 8 bases. Germline assignment: CDR1 LGHNA and CDR2 YSLEER. V shed 2 bases, J shed 3 bases, and the junction held 5 bases outside the gene matches. The CDR3 covers 16 residues. The CDR3 nucleotides are TGCGCCAGCAGCCAACGAGCGGGGGTGTACACCGGGGAGCTGTTTTTT. This gives the protein CASSQRAGVYTGELFF.

The gene calls are TRBV19 and TRBJ1-2, with unresolved D. Trimming took off 11 bases at V and 2 bases at J, with 18 bases between the two ends. CDR1 and CDR2 (germline): LNHDA, SQIVND (reference sequence). The CDR3 is 14 residues long. The CDR3 nucleotides are TGTGCCGCTGCAGGTCACGGGATGAACTATGGCTACACCTTC. This codes for CAAAGHGMNYGYTF.

The V and J genes are TRBV20-1 and TRBJ1-2, with 7 bases identical to TRBD1. The CDR3 covers 11 residues. CDR1 is DFQATT and CDR2 is SNEGSKA in the germline V gene (reference sequence). J lost 7 bases, V lost 6 bases, and 5 bases had no gene match. This chain's CDR3 is CSAKEGAGYTF. The CDR3 bases are TGCAGTGCAAAAGAGGGGGCTGGCTACACCTTC.